This T cell receptor beta chain was identified in a study of T cells in Graves' hyperthyroidism and ophthalmopathy. Study findings and constraints: Within blood appeared most thyroid clonotypes that had expanded above 0.001. The authors' 13 V-J model separated ophthalmopathy from stable hyperthyroidism.

Stability of Graves' hyperthyroidism was defined as absent ophthalmopathy progression within 18 months. The germline gives CDR1 SGHTA, CDR2 FQGNSA. Trimming took off 0 bases at V and 7 bases at J, with 11 bases between the two ends. The CDR3 loop spans 14 amino acids. TCR beta CDR3 sequences were amplified from RNA transcripts. First-round RT-PCR with HTBI primers amplified the TCR CDR3 region. TCRdb processed the multiplex PCR reads anew with MiXCR; each CDR3 protein has one entry. The data hold hundreds of thousands of distinct CDR3 sequences, with 14% observed a single time. A word on this clonotype: No antigen is known for it.

The chain combines TRBV7-2 with TRBJ2-3; TRBD2 might be the D (5 bases). This receptor was identified in a woman younger than 30 with Graves' hyperthyroidism. Sequencing was performed on blood. CDR3 sequence: CASSLAVDGNTQYF. The CDR3 coding sequence is TGTGCCAGCAGCTTAGCCGTAGACGGGAATACGCAGTATTTT.